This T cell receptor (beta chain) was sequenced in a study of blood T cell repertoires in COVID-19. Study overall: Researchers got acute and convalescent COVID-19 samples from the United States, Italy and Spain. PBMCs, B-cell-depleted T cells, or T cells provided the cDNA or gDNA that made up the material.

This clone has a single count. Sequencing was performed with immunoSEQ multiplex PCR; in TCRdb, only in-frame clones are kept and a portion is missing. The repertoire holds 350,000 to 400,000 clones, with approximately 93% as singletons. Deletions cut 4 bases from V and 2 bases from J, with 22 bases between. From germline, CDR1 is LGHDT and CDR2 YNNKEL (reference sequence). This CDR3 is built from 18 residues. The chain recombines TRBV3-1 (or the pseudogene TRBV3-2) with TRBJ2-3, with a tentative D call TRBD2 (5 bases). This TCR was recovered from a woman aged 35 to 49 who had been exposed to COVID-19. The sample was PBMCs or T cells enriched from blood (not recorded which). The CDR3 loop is CASSPDGGARQNTDTQYF. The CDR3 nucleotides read TGTGCCAGCAGCCCAGACGGAGGCGCTAGACAAAACACAGATACGCAGTATTTT.